This T cell receptor beta chain was recovered during a study of control samples from healthy donors and cancer patients. The method was immunoSEQ multiplex PCR; TCRdb's version includes in-frame clones alone and lacks a portion of them. The table includes approximately 89,000 clones, more than 75% detected once. The germline V gene encodes CDR1 LGHDT and CDR2 YNNKEL (reference sequence). The CDR3 has 12 residues. Trimming stripped 1 base from V and 12 bases from J, with 10 bases between. The sequence came from a man aged 50 to 60 in good health. This chain joins TRBV3-1 (or the pseudogene TRBV3-2) and TRBJ2-1, with D hard to call. The sequenced sample consisted of blood. The CDR3 here is CASSQGARGQFF. The CDR3 nucleotides are TGTGCCAGCAGCCAAGGGGCCCGAGGGCAGTTCTTC.